These 12 T cell receptor beta chains share one sample of origin, sequenced in a study of cytomegalovirus exposure and HLA in healthy donors. The PCR ran on 60 Vbeta and 13 Jbeta primers. Clones were sequenced by immunoSEQ multiplex PCR, and TCRdb holds only the in-frame ones, with some missing. This table holds some 150,000 clones, almost 85% found once. The sequenced sample consisted of PBMCs. These receptors were taken from a man aged 25 to 40 in good health and CMV-seropositive.

J is TRBJ2-7 and V is TRBV7-9, with D possibly TRBD1 on 6 matching bases. Germline V CDR1 and CDR2: SEHNR, FQNEAQ (reference sequence). V was cut by 5 bases and J by 6 bases, with 23 bases left in between. This CDR3 is 16 amino acids long. The CDR3, as DNA: TGTGCCAGCAGCACTTTGGAGGTGGATAGCAGGGGCGAGCAGTACTTC. Amino acid sequence: CASSTLEVDSRGEQYF.

CDR3 sequence: CASSLDGRTFETQYF. In nucleotides, the CDR3 is TGCGCCAGCAGTCTCGATGGGAGGACTTTTGAGACCCAGTACTTC. The V call is TRBV4-1, the J call TRBJ2-5; tentative D call: TRBD2 (6 bases). The CDR3 extends over 15 amino acids. Germline CDR1 MGHRA, CDR2 YSYEKL. Trimming stripped 6 bases from V and 5 bases from J, with 19 bases between.

This clone was picked up a small number of times. V usage is TRBV5-1 and J usage is TRBJ2-1; D is possibly TRBD2 (5 bases). The CDR3 spans 14 residues. The V gene lost 4 bases and the J gene lost 7 bases, with 15 bases spanning the gap. Germline assignment: CDR1 SGHRS and CDR2 YFSETQ. CDR3: CASSQSPGVNEQFF. In DNA form, the CDR3 reads TGCGCCAGCAGCCAATCTCCCGGGGTAAATGAGCAGTTCTTC.

The CDR3, as DNA: TGTGCCAGTAGTATCTTGGGCAGAGAGACCCAGTACTTC. Its translation: CASSILGRETQYF. The chain has TRBV19 and TRBJ2-5, with D uncertain. There are 13 residues in the CDR3. Germline lookup yields CDR1 LNHDA and CDR2 SQIVND (reference sequence). Trimming removed 3 bases at V and 4 bases at J, with 9 bases between.

The rearrangement links TRBV30 to TRBJ1-3; the D gene is possibly TRBD1 (5 bases). Deletions cut 2 bases from V and 0 bases from J, with 11 bases between. CDR1 is GTSNPN, CDR2 SVGIG, per germline (reference sequence). CDR3 length equals 15 residues. CDR3 sequence reads: CAWSIRQSSGNTIYF. The CDR3 nucleotides are TGTGCCTGGAGTATAAGACAGAGCTCTGGAAACACCATATATTTT.

The chain links TRBV11-2 to TRBJ2-5; a possible D gene is TRBD1 (5 bases). Germline CDR1 SGHAT, CDR2 FQNNGV. The V gene lost 4 bases and the J gene lost 2 bases, with 14 bases spanning the gap. The CDR3 is made up of 15 amino acids. The CDR3, as DNA: TGTGCCAGCAGCTCATTTCTACGGACACAAGAGACCCAGTACTTC. Its translation: CASSSFLRTQETQYF.

A few counts support this clone. The chain combines TRBV19 with TRBJ2-1, with TRBD2 identical over 12 bases. This CDR3 is built from 17 residues. In germline, CDR1 is LNHDA, CDR2 SQIVND (reference sequence). V was pared by 5 bases and J by 1 base, with 6 bases of the junction left unmatched. CDR3 in DNA: TGTGCCAGTAGTTCGCTAGCGGGAGGGAGATCCTACAATGAGCAGTTCTTC. This encodes CASSSLAGGRSYNEQFF.

J is TRBJ1-3 and V is TRBV28; D unresolved. CDR1 and CDR2 from the germline V gene are MDHEN and SYDVKM. The CDR3 loop spans 14 amino acids. Trimming took 5 bases from V and 3 from J, leaving 11 bases between them. The DNA for the CDR3 is TGTGCCAGCAGTGAACCGGGGAATGGAAACACCATATATTTT. Its translation is CASSEPGNGNTIYF.

In its sample, this clone is medium-sized. The V and J genes are TRBV6-5 and TRBJ1-1; D is undetermined. The V gene lost 6 bases and the J gene lost 1 base, with 9 bases spanning the gap. The CDR3 contains 13 residues. Germline CDR1 MNHEY, CDR2 SVGAGI. The CDR3 coding sequence is TGTGCCAGCAGGACACGACCGAACACTGAAGCTTTCTTT. It specifies CASRTRPNTEAFF.

The chain combines TRBV19 with TRBJ2-3; 11 bases agree with TRBD2. Trimming took 4 bases from V and 1 from J; bases not matched to a gene: 1. CDR3 length equals 15 residues. Germline V gene sequence: CDR1 LNHDA, CDR2 SQIVND (reference sequence). CDR3 DNA: TGTGCCAGTAGTAATAGCGGGAGGGGCACAGATACGCAGTATTTT. Its protein product is CASSNSGRGTDTQYF.

The chain joins TRBV5-1 to TRBJ2-7; 7 positions agree with TRBD2. Losses at the gene ends were 7 bases for V and 2 bases for J; bases not matched to a gene: 6. The length of the CDR3 is 13 residues. CDR1 and CDR2 (germline): SGHRS, YFSETQ. This CDR3 reads CASGNAGAYEQYF. CDR3 sequence (DNA): TGCGCCAGCGGTAACGCGGGGGCCTACGAGCAGTACTTC.

The chain has TRBV28 and TRBJ2-7, with 8 bases that match TRBD1. CDR3 length: 15 amino acids. Trimming took 7 bases from V and 1 from J; bases not matched to a gene: 9. Germline V gene sequence: CDR1 MDHEN, CDR2 SYDVKM. This CDR3 is CASTFAGTGSYEQYF. Here the CDR3 DNA reads TGTGCCAGCACCTTCGCGGGGACAGGATCCTACGAGCAGTACTTC. The full variable domain, rest sourced from reference TRBV28 and TRBJ2-7, is DVKVTQSSRYLVKRTGEKVFLECVQDMDHENMFWYRQDPGLGLRLIYFSYDVKMKEKGDIPEGYSVSREKKERFSLILESASTNQTSMYLCASTFAGTGSYEQYFGPGTRLTVT.